Listed here are 18 T cell receptor beta chains from one sample, sequenced in a study of response to subunit inactivated influenza vaccine. TCRdb fed the RT-PCR reads into MiXCR, producing one record per CDR3 protein. Among hundreds of thousands of distinct CDR3 sequences listed, approximately 11% were seen once. Specimen: PBMCs from blood, collected 40 to 50 days after vaccination. Every receptor here comes from a man in his fifties who received an inactivated influenza vaccine.

This clonotype has a count of ten or more. The chain joins TRBV10-3 to TRBJ1-5; TRBD1 matches 7 bases. Unmatched junction bases numbered 3, after V lost 5 bases and J lost 5 bases. There are 13 residues in the CDR3. In germline, CDR1 is ENHRY, CDR2 SYGVKD. CDR3 amino acids: CAISLDRDQPQHF. CDR3 DNA: TGTGCCATCAGTCTTGACAGGGATCAGCCCCAGCATTTT.

This clonotype was observed a few times. The chain links TRBV15 to TRBJ2-4; TRBD2 is a possible D gene (6 bases). The CDR3 loop spans 16 amino acids. The germline CDR1 and CDR2 sequences are LNHNV and YYDKDF (reference sequence). V was cut by 5 bases and J by 1 base, with 15 bases left in between. As DNA, the CDR3 is TGTGCCACCAGCCTAGCGCGGTTGACCGCCAAAAACATTCAGTACTTC. Its translation: CATSLARLTAKNIQYF.

The chain employs TRBV24-1 and TRBJ1-5, with D maybe TRBD1 (5 bases). The CDR3 has 16 amino acids. From germline, CDR1 is KGHDR and CDR2 SFDVKD. V lost 4 bases and J lost 1, with 13 bases in between. Written as DNA, the CDR3 is TGTGCCACCAGTGAATCCGGTCGGGGGAGCAATCAGCCCCAGCATTTT. Translated: CATSESGRGSNQPQHF.

This clonotype was counted only a few times. CDR3 DNA sequence: TGTGCCAGCAGCCCGACTAGCGGGAGCCTATCTTACAATGAGCAGTTCTTC. This translates into CASSPTSGSLSYNEQFF. The V and J genes are TRBV7-2 and TRBJ2-1; TRBD2 matches at 12 bases. In germline, CDR1 is SGHTA, CDR2 FQGNSA. With 5 bases clipped from V and 4 bases from J, the junction kept 9 bases outside the gene matches. The CDR3 covers 17 residues.

In this sample, this clonotype turned up many times. The V and J genes are TRBV6-5 and TRBJ2-1; D is perhaps TRBD2 (5 bases). Germline V CDR1 and CDR2: MNHEY, SVGAGI. Trimming left V 4 bases short and J 3 bases short, with 13 bases between. CDR3 length: 15 amino acids. CDR3 residues: CASSSAGELYNEQFF. The CDR3 bases are TGTGCCAGCAGTTCGGCCGGGGAACTCTACAATGAGCAGTTCTTC.

This clonotype was detected a few times. The chain recombines TRBV20-1 with TRBJ2-5; 9 bases line up with TRBD1. This CDR3 is built from 14 residues. Germline assignment: CDR1 DFQATT and CDR2 SNEGSKA (reference sequence). Trimming took 8 bases from V and 5 from J; bases not matched to a gene: 12. The CDR3 here is CSLPGQGGLETQYF. The CDR3 DNA reads as TGCAGTCTTCCGGGACAGGGAGGGTTGGAGACCCAGTACTTC.

This clonotype was detected many times. This chain uses TRBV25-1 with TRBJ2-1; D is tentatively TRBD1 or TRBD2 (5 bases each). Germline CDR1 reads MGHDK; CDR2 reads SYGVNS. This CDR3 has 15 amino acids. V gave up 4 bases and J gave up 8 bases, with 18 bases separating them. CDR3 sequence (DNA): TGTGCCAGCAGTGCGACCGGGGCAAGGCTTTATGAGCAGTTCTTC. Protein: CASSATGARLYEQFF.

This chain's CDR3 is CASSQDPSRVKNIQYF. DNA for the CDR3: TGCGCCAGCAGCCAAGATCCAAGCCGGGTCAAAAACATTCAGTACTTC. J is TRBJ2-4 and V is TRBV4-1; no firm D call. This CDR3 has 16 amino acids. CDR1 is MGHRA and CDR2 is YSYEKL in the germline V gene. Trimming stripped 0 bases from V and 3 bases from J, with 12 bases between.

The chain recombines TRBV15 with TRBJ2-7; D may be TRBD1 (6 bases). The CDR3 sequence is 13 residues long. The V and J ends lost 2 bases and 7 bases respectively, with 12 bases between them. CDR1 and CDR2 from the germline V gene are LNHNV and YYDKDF (reference sequence). The DNA of the CDR3 is TGTGCCACCAGCAGATTACAGGGCAATGAGCAGTACTTC. Translated: CATSRLQGNEQYF.

This clonotype showed up just a few times. The chain recombines TRBV20-1 with TRBJ1-2; D gene unclear. This CDR3 region has 13 residues. Trimming pared 4 bases from V and 5 bases from J, leaving 14 bases between. The germline V gene encodes CDR1 DFQATT and CDR2 SNEGSKA (reference sequence). Here the CDR3 reads CSATRTDQYGYTF. The CDR3 bases are TGCAGTGCTACTCGGACGGATCAATATGGCTACACCTTC.

This clonotype occurred a few times. V and J are TRBV28 and TRBJ2-7; 7 bases align to TRBD2. J was trimmed by 3 bases and V by 7 bases; bases with no gene match: 12. This CDR3 is built from 15 residues. Germline V gene lookup returns CDR1 MDHEN and CDR2 SYDVKM. Written as DNA, the CDR3 is TGTGCCAGCAATCAAGAGCGGGAAAATAACTACGAGCAGTACTTC. This translates into CASNQERENNYEQYF.

This clonotype occurred a few times. J is TRBJ1-5 and V is TRBV5-6; D gene unclear. The V gene's germline CDR1 is SGHDT and CDR2 YYEEEE. This CDR3 is built from 16 residues. Trimming pared 2 bases from V and 0 bases from J, leaving 12 bases between. The CDR3 DNA reads TGTGCCAGCAGCTTTGGTAAAGCCTATAGCAATCAGCCCCAGCATTTT. Translation gives CASSFGKAYSNQPQHF.

V usage is TRBV11-3 and J usage is TRBJ2-2; TRBD1 might be the D (5 bases). This CDR3 has 15 residues. Germline CDR1 reads SGHNT; CDR2 reads YENEEA. V lost 1 base and J lost 5, with 11 bases in between. DNA for the CDR3: TGTGCCAGCAGCTTAGGGCAGGGTCTAACCGGGGAGCTGTTTTTT. Translated, it gives CASSLGQGLTGELFF. The full variable domain, with the rest looked up from reference TRBV11-3 and TRBJ2-2, is EAGVVQSPRYKIIEKKQPVAFWCNPISGHNTLYWYLQNLGQGPELLIRYENEEAVDDSQLPKDRFSAERLKGVDSTLKIQPAELGDSAVYLCASSLGQGLTGELFFGEGSRLTVL.

The sample holds many counts of this clonotype. The V call is TRBV5-1, the J call TRBJ2-7; no reliable D call. The CDR3 has 13 residues. Trimming pared 0 bases from V and 7 bases from J, leaving 11 bases between. CDR1 SGHRS and CDR2 YFSETQ come from the germline V gene. The CDR3 DNA is TGCGCCAGCAGCTTGGTCAACTCGGGTGAGCAGTACTTC. Translation: CASSLVNSGEQYF.

This clonotype was counted ten times or more. The genes are TRBV7-2 and TRBJ2-7; D gene ambiguous. Germline V gene data show CDR1 as SGHTA and CDR2 as FQGNSA. V was clipped by 4 bases and J by 6 bases, with 19 bases between them. The CDR3 runs to 15 residues. The CDR3 is CASSSWAGGESEQYF. In nucleotides, the CDR3 is TGTGCCAGCAGCTCATGGGCCGGTGGGGAAAGCGAGCAGTACTTC.

The chain links TRBV7-9 to TRBJ1-6; 7 nucleotides line up with TRBD1. The germline V gene has CDR1 SEHNR and CDR2 FQNEAQ (reference sequence). The CDR3 loop spans 16 amino acids. V lost 2 bases to trimming and J lost 7 bases; unmatched junction nucleotides: 8. CDR3 DNA: TGTGCCAGCAGCTTATCTATGGGACAGCGGAATTCACCCCTCCACTTT. Protein product: CASSLSMGQRNSPLHF.

CDR3 coding DNA: TGCAGCGTTACTTTGGGCACAGATACGCAGTATTTT. Its protein product is CSVTLGTDTQYF. The rearrangement uses TRBV29-1 and TRBJ2-3; D is unresolved. The V gene's germline CDR1 is SQVTM and CDR2 ANQGSEA. Trimming pared 5 bases from V and 1 base from J, leaving 7 bases between. CDR3 size: 12 residues.

The CDR3 bases are TGTGCCAGCACCTCGACCGGGACATCCACTGAAGCTTTCTTT. Translating it yields CASTSTGTSTEAFF. This sequence joins TRBV9 and TRBJ1-1, with D maybe TRBD1 (6 bases). This CDR3 has 14 residues. The ends were cut back, 6 bases at V and 4 bases at J, with 16 bases in the middle. The germline gives CDR1 SGDLS, CDR2 YYNGEE.